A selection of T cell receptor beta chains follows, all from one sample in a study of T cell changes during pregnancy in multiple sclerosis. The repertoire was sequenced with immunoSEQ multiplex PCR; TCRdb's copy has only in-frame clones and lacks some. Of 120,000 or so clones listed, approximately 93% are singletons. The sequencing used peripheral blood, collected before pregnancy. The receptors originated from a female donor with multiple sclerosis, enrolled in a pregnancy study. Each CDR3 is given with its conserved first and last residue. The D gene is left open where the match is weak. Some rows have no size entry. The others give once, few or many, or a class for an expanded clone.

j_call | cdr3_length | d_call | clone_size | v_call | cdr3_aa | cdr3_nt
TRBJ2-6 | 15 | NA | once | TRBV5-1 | CASSPEGSGANVLTF | TGCGCCAGCAGCCCAGAGGGTTCTGGGGCCAACGTCCTGACTTTC
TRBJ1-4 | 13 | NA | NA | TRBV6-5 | CASRVNEEEKLFF | TGTGCCAGCAGGGTGAACGAGGAGGAAAAACTGTTTTTT
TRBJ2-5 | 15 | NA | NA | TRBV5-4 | CASSLDPVDQETQYF | TGTGCCAGCAGCTTGGACCCGGTGGACCAAGAGACCCAGTACTTC
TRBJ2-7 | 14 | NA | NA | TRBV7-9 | CASSLQGGIYEQYF | TGTGCCAGCAGCTTACAGGGGGGAATCTACGAGCAGTACTTC
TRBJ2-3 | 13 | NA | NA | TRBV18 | CASSPPSLDTQYF | TGTGCCAGCTCACCACCGTCACTAGATACGCAGTATTTT
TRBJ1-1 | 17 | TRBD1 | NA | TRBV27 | CASSLSGNRGLNTEAFF | TGTGCCAGCAGTTTATCGGGAAACAGGGGGTTGAACACTGAAGCTTTCTTT
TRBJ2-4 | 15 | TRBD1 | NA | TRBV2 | CASSVRTGVKNIQYF | TGTGCCAGCAGTGTCCGAACAGGGGTCAAAAACATTCAGTACTTC
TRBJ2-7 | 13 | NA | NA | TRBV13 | CASSLGDNYEQYF | TGTGCCAGCAGCTTAGGGGACAACTACGAGCAGTACTTC
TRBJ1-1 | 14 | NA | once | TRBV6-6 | CASSYSGGDTEAFF | TGTGCCAGCAGTTACAGTGGGGGGGACACTGAAGCTTTCTTT
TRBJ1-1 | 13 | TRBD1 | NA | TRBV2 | CASSGQGGTEAFF | TGTGCCAGCAGTGGACAGGGCGGCACTGAAGCTTTCTTT
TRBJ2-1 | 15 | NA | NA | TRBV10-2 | CASTDPAASYNEQFF | TGCGCCAGCACTGACCCGGCGGCTAGCTACAATGAGCAGTTCTTC
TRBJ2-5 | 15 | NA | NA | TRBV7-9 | CASSLAGGAQETQYF | TGTGCCAGCAGCTTAGCGGGGGGGGCACAAGAGACCCAGTACTTC
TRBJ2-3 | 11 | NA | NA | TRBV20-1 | CSARSTNTQYF | TGCAGTGCTAGAAGTACAAATACGCAGTATTTT
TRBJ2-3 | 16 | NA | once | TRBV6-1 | CASSEALGGRADTQYF | TGTGCCAGCAGTGAAGCGCTCGGGGGGCGCGCAGATACGCAGTATTTT
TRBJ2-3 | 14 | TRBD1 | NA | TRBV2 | CASRTGAGTDTQYF | TGTGCCAGCAGGACAGGGGCTGGGACAGATACGCAGTATTTT
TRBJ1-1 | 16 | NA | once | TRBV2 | CASSDPAADRNTEAFF | TGTGCCAGCAGTGATCCCGCCGCTGACAGAAACACTGAAGCTTTCTTT
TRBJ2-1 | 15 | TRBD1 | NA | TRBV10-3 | CAISEQAIRGREQFF | TGTGCCATCAGTGAGCAGGCCATCAGGGGGCGTGAGCAGTTCTTC
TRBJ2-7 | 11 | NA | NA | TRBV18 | CASSPQSEQYF | TGTGCCAGCTCACCCCAATCCGAGCAGTACTTC
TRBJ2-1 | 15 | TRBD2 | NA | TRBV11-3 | CASSPRVSGMGEQFF | TGTGCCAGCAGCCCCCGGGTTAGCGGGATGGGTGAGCAGTTCTTC
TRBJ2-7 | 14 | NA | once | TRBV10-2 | CASSEGGGAGEQYF | TGCGCCAGCAGTGAGGGAGGGGGCGCGGGCGAGCAGTACTTC
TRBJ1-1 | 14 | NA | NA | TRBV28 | CASSLGGQNTEAFF | TGTGCCAGCAGTTTAGGGGGACAGAACACTGAAGCTTTCTTT
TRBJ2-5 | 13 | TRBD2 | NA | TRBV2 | CASRAGVKETQYF | TGTGCCAGCAGAGCGGGAGTTAAGGAGACCCAGTACTTC
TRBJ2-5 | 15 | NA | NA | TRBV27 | CASSYGSGGQETQYF | TGTGCCAGCAGTTATGGAAGCGGAGGACAAGAGACCCAGTACTTC
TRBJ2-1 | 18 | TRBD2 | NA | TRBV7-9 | CASSSEEPLAGGPDEQFF | TGTGCCAGCAGCAGCGAGGAGCCACTAGCGGGAGGGCCGGATGAGCAGTTCTTC
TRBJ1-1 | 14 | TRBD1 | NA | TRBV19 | CASSFRTGGSEAFF | TGTGCCAGTAGCTTTCGGACAGGGGGCTCCGAAGCTTTCTTT
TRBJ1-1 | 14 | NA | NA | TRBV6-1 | CASSSTWVNTEAFF | TGTGCCAGCAGTTCGACATGGGTGAACACTGAAGCTTTCTTT
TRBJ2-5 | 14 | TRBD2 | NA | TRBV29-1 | CSGPLAGGLETQYF | TGCAGCGGCCCTCTAGCGGGGGGGCTTGAGACCCAGTACTTC
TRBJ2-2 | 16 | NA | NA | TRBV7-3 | CASSLTVTANTGELFF | TGTGCCAGCAGCTTAACAGTGACAGCGAACACCGGGGAGCTGTTTTTT
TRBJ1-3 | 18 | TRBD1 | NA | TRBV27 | CASSIKGDSYPSGNTIYF | TGTGCCAGCAGTATCAAGGGGGACAGCTATCCCTCTGGAAACACCATATATTTT
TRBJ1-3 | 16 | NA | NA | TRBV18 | CASQQGGPTSGNTIYF | TGTGCCAGCCAACAAGGGGGACCGACCTCTGGAAACACCATATATTTT
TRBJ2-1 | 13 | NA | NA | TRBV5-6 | CASRGGLSNEQFF | TGTGCCAGCAGGGGGGGACTGAGCAATGAGCAGTTCTTC
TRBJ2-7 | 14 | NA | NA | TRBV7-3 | CASSFRGRPYEQYF | TGTGCCAGCAGCTTCAGGGGACGACCCTACGAGCAGTACTTC
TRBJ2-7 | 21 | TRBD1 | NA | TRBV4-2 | CASSQIFARTGGLALTYEQYF | TGTGCCAGCAGCCAAATTTTCGCCCGGACAGGGGGCTTAGCACTTACCTACGAGCAGTACTTC
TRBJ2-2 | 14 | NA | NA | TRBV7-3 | CASSLSGDSGELFF | TGTGCCAGCAGCTTGTCTGGGGACTCCGGGGAGCTGTTTTTT
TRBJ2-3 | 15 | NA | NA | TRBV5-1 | CASSVLGVSPDTQYF | TGCGCCAGCAGCGTACTAGGAGTAAGCCCAGATACGCAGTATTTT
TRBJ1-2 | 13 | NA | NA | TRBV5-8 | CASSLVRLYGYTF | TGTGCCAGCAGCTTGGTCAGACTTTATGGCTACACCTTC
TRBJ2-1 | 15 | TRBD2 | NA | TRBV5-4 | CASSPGGTSEVSQFF | TGTGCCAGCAGCCCGGGGGGGACTAGTGAGGTGTCGCAGTTCTTC
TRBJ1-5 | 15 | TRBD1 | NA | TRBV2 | CASTQRRDSKQPQHF | TGTGCCAGCACTCAAAGGCGGGACAGTAAACAGCCCCAGCATTTT